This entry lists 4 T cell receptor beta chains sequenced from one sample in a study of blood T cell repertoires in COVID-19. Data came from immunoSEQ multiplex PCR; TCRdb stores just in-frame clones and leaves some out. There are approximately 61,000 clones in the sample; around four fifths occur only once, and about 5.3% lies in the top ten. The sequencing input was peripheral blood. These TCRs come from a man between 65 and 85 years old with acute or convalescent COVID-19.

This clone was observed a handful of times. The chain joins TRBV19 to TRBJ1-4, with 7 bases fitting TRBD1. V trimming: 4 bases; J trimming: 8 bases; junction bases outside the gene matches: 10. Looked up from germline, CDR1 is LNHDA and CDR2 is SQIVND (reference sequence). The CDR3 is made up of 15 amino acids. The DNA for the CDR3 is TGTGCCAGTAGTAGGAACCGACAGGGAAGCGAAAAACTGTTTTTT. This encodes CASSRNRQGSEKLFF.

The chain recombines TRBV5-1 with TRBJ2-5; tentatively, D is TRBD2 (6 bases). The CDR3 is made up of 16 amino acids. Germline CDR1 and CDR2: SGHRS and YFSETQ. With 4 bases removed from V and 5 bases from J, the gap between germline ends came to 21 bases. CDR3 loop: CASSRGSEAAGETQYF. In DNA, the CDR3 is TGCGCCAGCAGCCGGGGGAGTGAGGCTGCTGGCGAGACCCAGTACTTC.

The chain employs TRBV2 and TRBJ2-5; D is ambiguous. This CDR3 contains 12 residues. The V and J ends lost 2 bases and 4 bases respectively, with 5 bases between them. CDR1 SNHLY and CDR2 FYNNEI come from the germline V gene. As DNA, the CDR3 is TGTGCCAGCAGTGAAATGGCAGAGACCCAGTACTTC. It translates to CASSEMAETQYF. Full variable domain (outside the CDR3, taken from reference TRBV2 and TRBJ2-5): EPEVTQTPSHQVTQMGQEVILRCVPISNHLYFYWYRQILGQKVEFLVSFYNNEISEKSEIFDDQFSVERPDGSNFTLKIRSTKLEDSAMYFCASSEMAETQYFGPGTRLLVL.

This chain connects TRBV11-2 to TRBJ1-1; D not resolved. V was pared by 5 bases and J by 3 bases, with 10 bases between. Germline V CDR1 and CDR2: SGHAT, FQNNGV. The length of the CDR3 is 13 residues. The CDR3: CASSTSLDTEAFF. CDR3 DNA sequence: TGTGCCAGCAGCACTAGCTTGGACACTGAAGCTTTCTTT.